Listed here are 12 T cell receptor beta chains from one sample, sequenced in a study of blood T cells in healthy people across ages. A J-beta primer mix and a sample-barcoded 5' primer were used in a second PCR of about 7 to 11 cycles. Each CDR3 protein gets one entry after TCRdb re-called the 5' RACE reads with MiXCR. The top ten hold about 32% of the sample, which has 720,000 or so distinct CDR3 sequences, around 43% seen once. The material sequenced was blood. These receptors came from a man aged 80 or over in good health.

With regard to this clonotype: A much larger clone is a single base away; this may be a read error. This chain joins TRBV7-2 and TRBJ2-7; 7 bases line up with TRBD2. The CDR3 contains 16 residues. Trimming removed 4 bases from V and 2 bases from J; junction bases left unmatched: 11. Germline V lookup: CDR1 SGHTA, CDR2 FQGNSA. CDR3 sequence: CASSWGLSGEPYEQYF. The CDR3 region has the DNA TGTGCCAGCAGCTGGGGACTAAGCGGGGAACCCTACGAGCAGTACTTC.

This chain joins TRBV18 and TRBJ2-7, with D unclear. Per the germline V gene, CDR1 is KGHSH and CDR2 is LQKENI. The CDR3 extends over 14 amino acids. Deletions cut 2 bases from V and 3 bases from J, with 11 bases between. CDR3 sequence (DNA): TGTGCCAGCTCACCATTACAGAACTTCTACGAGCAGTACTTC. Its protein is CASSPLQNFYEQYF.

This chain links TRBV3-1 with TRBJ2-7, with 7 bases fitting TRBD1. V lost 1 base to trimming and J lost 6 bases; unmatched junction nucleotides: 6. The germline V gene encodes CDR1 LGHDT and CDR2 YNNKEL (reference sequence). This CDR3 spans 14 amino acids. The CDR3 DNA sequence: TGTGCCAGCAGCCAAGGCAGGGGGTTTTTCGAGCAGTACTTC. This gives the protein CASSQGRGFFEQYF.

This clonotype has a count of ten or more. This chain joins TRBV20-1 and TRBJ2-7; no firm D call. Between the trimmed V and J ends, which lost 2 bases and 3 bases, there was a span of 8 bases. In germline, CDR1 is DFQATT, CDR2 SNEGSKA (reference sequence). The CDR3 is made up of 12 amino acids. The CDR3 DNA reads as TGCAGTGCTAGATTAGGCGGCTACGAGCAGTACTTC. Translating gives CSARLGGYEQYF.

This clonotype has only a few counts. The chain uses TRBV10-3 and TRBJ2-7; 7 bases line up with TRBD1. Germline V gene lookup returns CDR1 ENHRY and CDR2 SYGVKD. J lost 3 bases, V lost 5 bases, and 1 base had no gene match. The CDR3 is 12 amino acids. The chain's CDR3 is CAISTGDYEQYF. The CDR3 DNA follows: TGTGCCATCAGTACAGGGGACTACGAGCAGTACTTC.

This clonotype was found a few times. V and J are TRBV5-1 and TRBJ2-5, with D possibly being TRBD1 or TRBD2 (5 bases each). The CDR3 extends over 15 amino acids. Germline CDR1 reads SGHRS; CDR2 reads YFSETQ. V lost 2 bases, J lost 5 bases, and 16 bases lay in between. CDR3 nucleotide sequence: TGCGCCAGCAGCTTACTTCAGGGACCTGGGGAGACCCAGTACTTC. This codes for CASSLLQGPGETQYF.

This chain joins TRBV6-4 and TRBJ1-3; D call uncertain. This CDR3 region has 15 residues. The V and J ends lost 6 bases and 2 bases respectively, with 14 bases between them. Germline V CDR1 and CDR2: MRHNA, SNTAGT. CDR3 amino acids: CASRATGDAGNTIYF. The CDR3 DNA sequence: TGTGCCAGCAGGGCCACTGGGGATGCTGGAAACACCATATATTTT.

This clonotype has only a few counts. V usage is TRBV6-2 or TRBV6-3 and J usage is TRBJ2-7, with 7 bases that match TRBD1. The junction had 12 bases not matched to a gene; V was cut back by 6 bases and J by 4 bases. The CDR3 is made up of 15 amino acids. Germline CDR1 reads MNHEY; CDR2 reads SVGEGT. The CDR3 region is CASSPADDREYEQYF. The CDR3 nucleotides are TGTGCCAGCAGCCCGGCGGACGACAGGGAGTACGAGCAGTACTTC.

This clonotype has a handful of counts. V usage is TRBV12-3 or TRBV12-4 and J usage is TRBJ1-6, with D perhaps TRBD1 (5 bases). The ends were cut back, 1 base at V and 7 bases at J, with 14 bases in the middle. This CDR3 is built from 16 residues. CDR3 in amino acids: CASSLGPRTTNSPLHF. As DNA, the CDR3 is TGTGCCAGCAGTTTAGGACCCAGGACAACAAATTCACCCCTCCACTTT.

This clonotype was observed at least ten times. The rearrangement links TRBV29-1 to TRBJ2-1; 7 nucleotides match TRBD2. This CDR3 contains 12 residues. V gave up 8 bases and J gave up 6 bases; unmatched junction bases: 7. CDR1 is SQVTM, CDR2 ANQGSEA, per germline. CDR3 nucleotide sequence: TGCAGCTCCGCTGGCGGGGGCAATGAGCAGTTCTTC. Translation: CSSAGGGNEQFF.

This clonotype was detected a few times. The CDR3 is CASSQGTSPSTDTQYF. CDR3 nucleotides: TGCGCCAGCAGCCAGGGGACCAGCCCTAGCACAGATACGCAGTATTTT. The chain links TRBV4-3 to TRBJ2-3; D is perhaps TRBD1 or TRBD2 (5 bases each). V dropped 3 bases and J dropped 0 bases, with 13 bases sitting between them. The CDR3 covers 16 residues. Germline CDR1 and CDR2: LGHNA and YSLEER.

This clonotype was picked up a small number of times. CDR3 DNA sequence: TGTGCCAGCAGCGTAGCCGCTTCCAGGGGCACCGGGGAGCTGTTTTTT. The encoded protein is CASSVAASRGTGELFF. The chain has TRBV9 and TRBJ2-2, with D possibly TRBD1 on 6 matching bases. This CDR3 has 16 residues. V dropped 0 bases and J dropped 4 bases, with 13 bases sitting between them. Germline CDR1 and CDR2: SGDLS and YYNGEE. The full variable domain, completed using reference TRBV9 and TRBJ2-2, is DSGVTQTPKHLITATGQRVTLRCSPRSGDLSVYWYQQSLDQGLQFLIQYYNGEERAKGNILERFSAQQFPDLHSELNLSSLELGDSALYFCASSVAASRGTGELFFGEGSRLTVL.